This TCR beta chain came from a study of T cell changes during pregnancy in multiple sclerosis. Germline V gives CDR1 MNHNY, CDR2 SVGAGI (reference sequence). This CDR3 spans 13 amino acids. Trimming cost V 5 bases and J 5 bases, with 12 bases left between them. TCRdb's table, derived via immunoSEQ multiplex PCR, lists solely in-frame clones and lacks some. The data hold 60,000 or so clones, with 75% to 95% observed a single time. This receptor was taken from a female donor with multiple sclerosis, enrolled in a pregnancy study. The sample consisted of peripheral blood, taken before pregnancy. The chain carries TRBV6-6 and TRBJ1-1, with D perhaps TRBD1 (5 bases). The chain's CDR3 is CASSRTPWTEAFF. The CDR3 nucleotides are TGTGCCAGCAGTCGGACACCCTGGACTGAAGCTTTCTTT.